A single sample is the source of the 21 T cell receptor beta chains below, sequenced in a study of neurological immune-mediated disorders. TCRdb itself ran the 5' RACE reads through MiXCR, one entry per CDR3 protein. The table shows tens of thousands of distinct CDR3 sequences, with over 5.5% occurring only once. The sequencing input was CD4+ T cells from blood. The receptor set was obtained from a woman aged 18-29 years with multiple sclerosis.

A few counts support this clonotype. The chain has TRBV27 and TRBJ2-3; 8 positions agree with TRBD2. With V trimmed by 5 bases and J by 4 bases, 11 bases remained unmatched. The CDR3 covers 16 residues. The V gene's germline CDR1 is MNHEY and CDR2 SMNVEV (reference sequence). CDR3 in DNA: TGTGCCAGCAGTCCAATTAGCGGGACGGGGTCAGATACGCAGTATTTT. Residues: CASSPISGTGSDTQYF.

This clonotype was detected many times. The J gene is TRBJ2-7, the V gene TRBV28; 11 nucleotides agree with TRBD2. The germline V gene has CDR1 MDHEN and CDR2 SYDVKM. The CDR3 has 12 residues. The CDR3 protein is CAIAGGNYEQYF. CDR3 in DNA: TGTGCTATAGCGGGGGGGAACTACGAGCAGTACTTC. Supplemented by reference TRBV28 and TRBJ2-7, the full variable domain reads DVKVTQSSRYLVKRTGEKVFLECVQDMDHENMFWYRQDPGLGLRLIYFSYDVKMKEKGDIPEGYSVSREKKERFSLILESASTNQTSMYLCAIAGGNYEQYFGPGTRLTVT.

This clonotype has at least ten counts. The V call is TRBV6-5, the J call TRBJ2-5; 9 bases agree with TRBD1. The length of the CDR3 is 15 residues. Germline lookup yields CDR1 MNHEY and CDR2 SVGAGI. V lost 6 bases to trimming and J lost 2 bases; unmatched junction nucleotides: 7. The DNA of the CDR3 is TGTGCCAGCAGCCCTTTTGGGACAGGGCAAGAGACCCAGTACTTC. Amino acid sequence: CASSPFGTGQETQYF.

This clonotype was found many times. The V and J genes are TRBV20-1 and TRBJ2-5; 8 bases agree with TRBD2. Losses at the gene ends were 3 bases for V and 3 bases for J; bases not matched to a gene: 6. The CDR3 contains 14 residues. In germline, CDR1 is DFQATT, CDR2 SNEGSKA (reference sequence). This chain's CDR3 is CSASDGRAEETQYF. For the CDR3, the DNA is TGCAGTGCTAGTGACGGGAGGGCGGAAGAGACCCAGTACTTC.

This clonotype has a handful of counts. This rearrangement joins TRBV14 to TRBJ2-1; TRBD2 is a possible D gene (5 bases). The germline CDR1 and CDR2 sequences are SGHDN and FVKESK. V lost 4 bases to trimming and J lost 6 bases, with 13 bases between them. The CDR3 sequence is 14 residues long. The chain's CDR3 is CASSLQMGSNEQFF. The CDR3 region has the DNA TGTGCCAGCAGCCTGCAGATGGGGAGCAATGAGCAGTTCTTC.

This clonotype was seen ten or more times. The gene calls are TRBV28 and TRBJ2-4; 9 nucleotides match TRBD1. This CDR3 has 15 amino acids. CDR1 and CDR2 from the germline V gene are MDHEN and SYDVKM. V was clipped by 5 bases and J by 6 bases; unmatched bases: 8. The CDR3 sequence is CASSPNGQGLNIQYF. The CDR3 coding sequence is TGTGCCAGCAGTCCCAACGGACAGGGGTTAAACATTCAGTACTTC.

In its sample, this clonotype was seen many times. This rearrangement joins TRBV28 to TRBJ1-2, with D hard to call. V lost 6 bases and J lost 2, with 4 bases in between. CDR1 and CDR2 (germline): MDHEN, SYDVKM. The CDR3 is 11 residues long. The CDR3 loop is CASRINYGYTF. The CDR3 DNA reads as TGTGCCAGCAGAATAAACTATGGCTACACCTTC.

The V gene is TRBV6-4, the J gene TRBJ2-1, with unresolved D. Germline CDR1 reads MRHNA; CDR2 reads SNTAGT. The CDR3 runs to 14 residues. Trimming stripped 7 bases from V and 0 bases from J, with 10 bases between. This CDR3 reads CASKVVFSYNEQFF. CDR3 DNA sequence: TGTGCCAGCAAGGTGGTTTTCTCCTACAATGAGCAGTTCTTC.

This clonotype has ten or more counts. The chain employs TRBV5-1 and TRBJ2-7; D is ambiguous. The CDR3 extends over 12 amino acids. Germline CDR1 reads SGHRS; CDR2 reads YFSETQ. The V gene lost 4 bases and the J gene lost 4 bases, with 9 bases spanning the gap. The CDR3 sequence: CASSVVSYEQYF. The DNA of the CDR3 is TGCGCCAGCAGCGTTGTGTCGTACGAGCAGTACTTC.

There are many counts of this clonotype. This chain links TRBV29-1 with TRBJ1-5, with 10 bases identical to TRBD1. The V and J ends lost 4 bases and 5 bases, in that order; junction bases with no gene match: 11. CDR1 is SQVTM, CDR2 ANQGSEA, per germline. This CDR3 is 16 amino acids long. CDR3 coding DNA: TGCAGCGTTGTTTTAATGCGGGACAGGGGTCATCAGCCCCAGCATTTT. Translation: CSVVLMRDRGHQPQHF.

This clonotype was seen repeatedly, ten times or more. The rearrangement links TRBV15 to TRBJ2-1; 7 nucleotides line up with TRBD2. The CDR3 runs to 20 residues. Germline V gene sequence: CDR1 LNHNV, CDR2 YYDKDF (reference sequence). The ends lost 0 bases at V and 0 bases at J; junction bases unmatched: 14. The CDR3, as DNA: TGTGCCACCAGCAGAGATATAAGCGGGGTATTCTCAACCTCCTACAATGAGCAGTTCTTC. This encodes CATSRDISGVFSTSYNEQFF.

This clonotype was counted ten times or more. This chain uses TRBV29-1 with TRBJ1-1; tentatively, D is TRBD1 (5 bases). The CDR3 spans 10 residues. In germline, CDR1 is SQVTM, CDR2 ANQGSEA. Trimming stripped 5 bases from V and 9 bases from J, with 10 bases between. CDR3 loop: CSVPGAKAFF. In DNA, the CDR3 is TGCAGCGTTCCCGGGGCAAAAGCTTTCTTT.

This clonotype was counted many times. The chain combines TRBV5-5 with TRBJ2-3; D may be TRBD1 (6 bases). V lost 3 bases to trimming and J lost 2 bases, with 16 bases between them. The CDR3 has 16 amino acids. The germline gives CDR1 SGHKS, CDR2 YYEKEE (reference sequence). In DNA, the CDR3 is TGTGCCAGCAGCTCATTAGGACAGTCCTCCACAGATACGCAGTATTTT. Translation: CASSSLGQSSTDTQYF.

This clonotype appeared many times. The CDR3 region is CASSFQGAGNQPQHF. The CDR3 bases are TGTGCCAGCAGTTTCCAGGGGGCGGGCAATCAGCCCCAGCATTTT. The rearrangement joins TRBV6-2 or TRBV6-3 to TRBJ1-5, with TRBD1 identical over 8 bases. Germline V gene sequence: CDR1 MNHEY, CDR2 SVGEGT. There are 15 residues in the CDR3. Germline trimming cut 4 bases from V and 2 bases from J; bases unmatched to any gene: 4.

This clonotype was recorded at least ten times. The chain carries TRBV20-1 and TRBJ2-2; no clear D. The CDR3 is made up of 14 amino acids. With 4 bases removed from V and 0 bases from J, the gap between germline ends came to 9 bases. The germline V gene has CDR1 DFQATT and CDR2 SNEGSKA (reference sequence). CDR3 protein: CSANSPTNTGELFF. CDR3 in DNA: TGCAGTGCTAATTCCCCAACGAACACCGGGGAGCTGTTTTTT.

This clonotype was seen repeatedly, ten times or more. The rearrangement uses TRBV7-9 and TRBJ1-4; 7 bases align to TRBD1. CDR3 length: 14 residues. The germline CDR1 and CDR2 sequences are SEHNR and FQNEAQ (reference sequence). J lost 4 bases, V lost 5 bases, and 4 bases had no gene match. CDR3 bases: TGTGCCAGCAGCCCTCGGGACAGTAATGAAAAACTGTTTTTT. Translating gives CASSPRDSNEKLFF.

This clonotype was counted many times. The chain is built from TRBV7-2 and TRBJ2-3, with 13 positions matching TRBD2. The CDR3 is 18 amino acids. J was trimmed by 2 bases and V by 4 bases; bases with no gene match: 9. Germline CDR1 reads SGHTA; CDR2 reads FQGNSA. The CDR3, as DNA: TGTGCCAGCAGCTATTCTTCCGGGACTAGCGGGGTCACAGATACGCAGTATTTT. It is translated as CASSYSSGTSGVTDTQYF.

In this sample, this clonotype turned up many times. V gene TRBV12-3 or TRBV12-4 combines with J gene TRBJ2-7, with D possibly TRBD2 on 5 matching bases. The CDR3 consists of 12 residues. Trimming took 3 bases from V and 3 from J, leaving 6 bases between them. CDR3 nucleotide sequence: TGTGCCAGCAGTTTTGGGAGCTACGAGCAGTACGTC. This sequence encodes CASSFGSYEQYV.

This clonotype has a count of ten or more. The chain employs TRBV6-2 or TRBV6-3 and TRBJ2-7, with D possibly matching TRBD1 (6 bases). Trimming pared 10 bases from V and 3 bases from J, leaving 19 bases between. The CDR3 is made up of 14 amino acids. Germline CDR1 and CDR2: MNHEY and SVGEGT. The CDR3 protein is CATVPSGAGYEQYF. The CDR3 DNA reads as TGTGCCACCGTACCATCAGGGGCGGGCTACGAGCAGTACTTC.

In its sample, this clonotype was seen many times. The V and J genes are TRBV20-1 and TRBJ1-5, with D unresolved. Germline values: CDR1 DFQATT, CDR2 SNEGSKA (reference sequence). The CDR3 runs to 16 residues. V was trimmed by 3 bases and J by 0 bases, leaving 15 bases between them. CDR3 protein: CSASRFRSGSNQPQHF. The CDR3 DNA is TGCAGTGCTAGTAGGTTCCGGTCGGGTAGCAATCAGCCCCAGCATTTT.

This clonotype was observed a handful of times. CDR3 sequence reads: CSAHRTSGRAYNEQFF. CDR3 nucleotides: TGCAGTGCCCACCGTACTAGCGGGAGGGCCTACAATGAGCAGTTCTTC. The chain links TRBV20-1 to TRBJ2-1; TRBD2 agrees at 13 bases. V trimming: 6 bases; J trimming: 2 bases; junction bases outside the gene matches: 7. Germline V gives CDR1 DFQATT, CDR2 SNEGSKA (reference sequence). This CDR3 comprises 16 residues.